The 22 T cell receptor beta chains below were found in one sample sequenced in a study of HIV-infected children after antiretroviral therapy interruption. Treatment of the sample: PENTA 11 planned treatment interruption arm or continuous ART arm. A 3' RACE protocol on RNA, with unique molecular identifiers, produced the TCR library. Via MiXCR, TCRdb re-called the 3' RACE reads, giving one row per CDR3 protein. The sample lists roughly 4,200 distinct CDR3 sequences, about 5% seen once, with around a quarter in the top ten. This material consisted of CD45RO+ CD8+ T cells from PBMCs, pooled from several time points, taken from a donor given antiretroviral therapy, either interrupted or continuous. The subset was: memory CD8+ CD45RO+ CD45RA- T cells. The receptors stem from a pool of human donors with HIV.

V gene TRBV30 combines with J gene TRBJ1-2, with 11 bases that match TRBD1. V shed 3 bases, J shed 3 bases, and the junction held 3 bases outside the gene matches. The length of the CDR3 is 14 residues. Germline V gene sequence: CDR1 GTSNPN, CDR2 SVGIG (reference sequence). For the CDR3, the DNA is TGTGCCTGGAGGCCGGGACAGGGGGACTATGGCTACACCTTC. It translates to CAWRPGQGDYGYTF.

By share of the sample, this clonotype is medium-sized (0.01 to 0.1%). V and J are TRBV14 and TRBJ2-7; D gene uncertain. Between the trimmed V and J ends, which lost 1 base and 4 bases, there was a span of 2 bases. CDR3 length: 11 amino acids. CDR1 is SGHDN, CDR2 FVKESK, per germline. The chain's CDR3 is CASSQGYEQYF. The CDR3 region has the DNA TGTGCCAGCAGCCAAGGGTACGAGCAGTACTTC.

This clonotype is categorized as large. J is TRBJ2-6 and V is TRBV11-2, with D hard to call. Deletions cut 0 bases from V and 4 bases from J, with 10 bases between. Germline-derived CDR1 and CDR2 are SGHAT and FQNNGV. This CDR3 region has 16 residues. The CDR3 loop is CASSLDERSGANVLTF. The CDR3 DNA sequence: TGTGCCAGCAGCTTAGATGAAAGGTCGGGGGCCAACGTCCTGACTTTC.

This clonotype was detected many times. The rearrangement uses TRBV20-1 and TRBJ2-5; tentatively, D is TRBD1 (10 bases). The CDR3 extends over 21 amino acids. Germline lookup yields CDR1 DFQATT and CDR2 SNEGSKA (reference sequence). Trimming removed 8 bases from V and 5 bases from J, with 42 bases in between. CDR3 coding DNA: TGCAGTTCCACCCCGCCAGACAGGGGGCGTCGCGCGGGAGGGCCGGAGGAGACCCAGTACTTC. Translated: CSSTPPDRGRRAGGPEETQYF.

The chain is built from TRBV20-1 and TRBJ2-7; D unresolved. Trimming took off 0 bases at V and 6 bases at J, with 6 bases between the two ends. The CDR3 is 11 amino acids. Germline CDR1 and CDR2: DFQATT and SNEGSKA (reference sequence). CDR3 in amino acids: CSARDLGEQYF. CDR3 nucleotide sequence: TGCAGTGCTAGAGATCTTGGCGAGCAGTACTTC.

The sample holds many counts of this clonotype. This chain connects TRBV20-1 to TRBJ1-1; TRBD1 matches at 7 bases. Losses at the gene ends were 4 bases for V and 4 bases for J; bases not matched to a gene: 3. The CDR3 contains 12 residues. The germline gives CDR1 DFQATT, CDR2 SNEGSKA (reference sequence). In DNA, the CDR3 is TGCAGTGCTAATCAGGGGGTCACTGAAGCTTTCTTT. Its translation is CSANQGVTEAFF.

Sample share makes this clonotype medium-sized. The chain is built from TRBV12-5 and TRBJ2-3, with D uncertain. Per the germline V gene, CDR1 is LGHNT and CDR2 is FRNRAP. The CDR3 is 15 residues long. Trimming removed 4 bases from V and 0 bases from J, with 11 bases in between. The CDR3 DNA follows: TGTGCTAGTGGTTCCGAGAAGGCTAGCACAGATACGCAGTATTTT. Translating it yields CASGSEKASTDTQYF.

This clonotype qualifies as medium-sized. This chain connects TRBV27 to TRBJ2-7; TRBD1 matches 7 bases. V dropped 5 bases and J dropped 4; count of bases not matched to a gene: 8. Germline CDR1 is MNHEY and CDR2 is SMNVEV (reference sequence). The CDR3 has 14 residues. CDR3 in amino acids: CASSPTMTGYEQYF. In nucleotides, the CDR3 is TGTGCCAGCAGTCCGACGATGACAGGGTACGAGCAGTACTTC.

This clonotype was seen repeatedly, ten times or more. The chain employs TRBV29-1 and TRBJ1-1; 9 bases are a match to TRBD1. This CDR3 is built from 12 residues. Trimming removed 8 bases from V and 4 bases from J; junction bases left unmatched: 5. Germline lookup yields CDR1 SQVTM and CDR2 ANQGSEA. The CDR3 sequence is CSTLTGGTEAFF. The CDR3, as DNA: TGCAGCACCCTGACAGGGGGCACTGAAGCTTTCTTT.

The V gene is TRBV5-6, the J gene TRBJ2-2; D ambiguous. Trimming took 2 bases from V and 4 from J, leaving 6 bases between them. CDR3 size: 13 residues. The V gene's germline CDR1 is SGHDT and CDR2 YYEEEE. The CDR3: CASSFTVTGELFF. DNA of the CDR3: TGTGCCAGCAGCTTCACAGTCACCGGGGAGCTGTTTTTT.

The V call is TRBV9, the J call TRBJ2-3; no firm D call. V lost 0 bases to trimming and J lost 4 bases, with 6 bases between them. CDR3 length: 13 residues. Germline lookup yields CDR1 SGDLS and CDR2 YYNGEE. The CDR3 DNA is TGTGCCAGCAGCGTAGGTTCTCCAGATACGCAGTATTTT. Translated, it gives CASSVGSPDTQYF.

This clonotype is labeled as medium-sized. This chain joins TRBV4-1 and TRBJ2-7; 8 bases fit TRBD1. The germline V gene encodes CDR1 MGHRA and CDR2 YSYEKL. The length of the CDR3 is 14 residues. The junction had 7 bases not matched to a gene; V was cut back by 5 bases and J by 4 bases. The CDR3 bases are TGCGCCAGCAGCATTTTGACAGGGGCTTACGAGCAGTACTTC. This translates into CASSILTGAYEQYF.

Ten or more counts support this clonotype. V and J are TRBV28 and TRBJ2-1; perhaps TRBD1 as D (5 bases). CDR1 MDHEN and CDR2 SYDVKM come from the germline V gene. The CDR3 is made up of 12 amino acids. The V end was cut by 7 bases, the J end by 3 bases, with 7 bases between. CDR3 sequence reads: CASTTGYNEQFF. The CDR3 region has the DNA TGTGCCAGCACTACAGGCTACAATGAGCAGTTCTTC.

This clonotype is classed as medium-sized (0.01 to 0.1%). The chain joins TRBV29-1 to TRBJ2-1, with TRBD1 matching over 9 bases. The CDR3 sequence is 14 residues long. Germline values: CDR1 SQVTM, CDR2 ANQGSEA. The V segment lost 4 bases and the J segment 7 bases; nucleotides outside the gene matches: 8. In DNA form, the CDR3 reads TGCAGCGTTGCGGACAGGGGAGATGGGAATGAGCAGTTCTTC. Translating it yields CSVADRGDGNEQFF.

This clonotype was detected many times. The chain is built from TRBV19 and TRBJ2-3, with 13 bases lining up with TRBD2. The germline gives CDR1 LNHDA, CDR2 SQIVND (reference sequence). V shed 0 bases and J 5 bases; nucleotides not matched to a gene: 14. This CDR3 has 20 residues. CDR3 sequence: CASSIDNALAGGPVGDTQYF. The CDR3 DNA follows: TGTGCCAGTAGTATAGATAACGCACTAGCGGGAGGGCCGGTTGGAGATACGCAGTATTTT.

There are a few counts of this clonotype. The DNA for the CDR3 is TGTGCCAGCTCACCCCTCCGCGGGGGCGCCGGGGGAGATACGCAGTATTTT. Its translation is CASSPLRGGAGGDTQYF. The V gene is TRBV18, the J gene TRBJ2-3; perhaps TRBD2 as D (7 bases). V lost 3 bases to trimming and J lost 5 bases, with 21 bases between them. The CDR3 length is 17 residues. Germline V gives CDR1 KGHSH, CDR2 LQKENI.

The table lists this clonotype with many counts. One end of the junction varies from germline; a read error may be responsible. The chain joins TRBV4-2 to TRBJ2-4; D gene uncertain. The CDR3 is 11 amino acids. Germline CDR1 and CDR2: LGHNA and YNFKEQ. This CDR3 is CASSQDTSVHF. Here the CDR3 DNA reads TGTGCCAGCAGCCAAGATACCTCAGTTCACTTC.

This clonotype is deemed medium-sized. The gene calls are TRBV5-4 and TRBJ1-5, with a weak D call TRBD1 (5 bases). Germline V CDR1 and CDR2: SGHNT, YYREEE (reference sequence). V lost 1 base to trimming and J lost 4 bases, with 9 bases between them. This CDR3 is 14 amino acids long. The DNA for the CDR3 is TGTGCCAGCAGCTTGAGGCCAGGGAATCAGCCCCAGCATTTT. Protein sequence: CASSLRPGNQPQHF.

This clonotype rates as medium-sized. The J gene is TRBJ2-1, the V gene TRBV19; the match to TRBD2 covers 11 bases. V gave up 7 bases and J gave up 7 bases; unmatched junction bases: 6. In germline, CDR1 is LNHDA, CDR2 SQIVND (reference sequence). The CDR3 is 14 residues long. The CDR3 loop is CASNLAGGRNEQFF. The CDR3 bases are TGTGCCAGTAACCTAGCGGGGGGTCGGAATGAGCAGTTCTTC. Full variable domain (rest looked up from reference TRBV19 and TRBJ2-1): DGGITQSPKYLFRKEGQNVTLSCEQNLNHDAMYWYRQDPGQGLRLIYYSQIVNDFQKGDIAEGYSVSREKKESFPLTVTSAQKNPTAFYLCASNLAGGRNEQFFGPGTRLTVL.

The sample holds many counts of this clonotype. The V call is TRBV20-1, the J call TRBJ1-2; the D gene is possibly TRBD1 (6 bases). Germline V gives CDR1 DFQATT, CDR2 SNEGSKA (reference sequence). Trimming pared 3 bases from V and 2 bases from J, leaving 16 bases between. CDR3 length: 15 residues. CDR3: CSARPTDSANYGYTF. CDR3 nucleotides: TGCAGTGCTAGGCCTACGGACAGTGCCAACTATGGCTACACCTTC.

This clonotype has at least ten counts. The rearrangement links TRBV30 to TRBJ1-1; D uncertain. Germline lookup yields CDR1 GTSNPN and CDR2 SVGIG (reference sequence). The V and J ends lost 0 bases and 4 bases respectively, with 9 bases between them. The CDR3 has 13 residues. CDR3 protein: CAWSVSGSTEAFF. The CDR3 nucleotides read TGTGCCTGGAGTGTAAGCGGGTCCACTGAAGCTTTCTTT. The whole variable domain, remainder taken from reference TRBV30 and TRBJ1-1, is SQTIHQWPATLVQPVGSPLSLECTVEGTSNPNLYWYRQAAGRGLQLLFYSVGIGQISSEVPQNLSASRPQDRQFILSSKKLLLSDSGFYLCAWSVSGSTEAFFGQGTRLTVV.

This clonotype is medium-sized. Written as DNA, the CDR3 is TGTGCCAGCAGTGAAGGAGCGGATTACTATGGCTACACCTTC. Translated, it gives CASSEGADYYGYTF. V gene TRBV6-1 combines with J gene TRBJ1-2; D not resolved. The CDR3 has 14 residues. Germline V lookup: CDR1 MNHNS, CDR2 SASEGT. V lost 1 base to trimming and J lost 3 bases, with 9 bases between them.